This T cell receptor (beta chain) was sequenced for a study of shared clonotypes between healthy human individuals. This table comes from immunoSEQ multiplex PCR, and its TCRdb copy is limited to in-frame clones, with some not included. The sample shows roughly 2.4 million clones, approximately 96% of them seen only once. Study-level findings and limits: All-four-donor shared clonotypes had higher generation probabilities than non-shared clonotypes did. Naive CD4 clonotype sharing across several donors was approximately 5%.

The V end lost 4 bases, the J end lost 4 bases, and 5 bases lay between the germline ends. Germline CDR1 SNHLY, CDR2 FYNNEI. The CDR3 is 12 residues long. Of note for this clone: Its specificity is unknown. In the same sample, other DNA sequences code for this CDR3.

The specimen sequenced was naive CD4+ T cells sorted from blood. This sample's subset: CD45RA+ positively selected. The sequence derives from a man in his late teens or twenties in good health. The V gene is TRBV2, the J gene TRBJ1-3, with unresolved D. CDR3 region: CASSVGGNTIYF. CDR3 sequence (DNA): TGTGCCAGCAGTGTCGGCGGAAACACCATATATTTT. Based on the CDR3 plus reference TRBV2 and TRBJ1-3, the full variable domain is EPEVTQTPSHQVTQMGQEVILRCVPISNHLYFYWYRQILGQKVEFLVSFYNNEISEKSEIFDDQFSVERPDGSNFTLKIRSTKLEDSAMYFCASSVGGNTIYFGEGSWLTVV.